This passage covers 29 T cell receptor beta chains from one sample sequenced in a study of T cell responses to AZD1222 COVID-19 vaccine. TCRdb's table, derived via immunoSEQ multiplex PCR, lists solely in-frame clones and lacks some. The table lists 65,000 to 85,000 clones, 90% to 95% of them singletons, with 5.2% in the top ten. This material consisted of peripheral blood, taken on day 0 of AZD1222 vaccination. All receptors come from an adult in good health.

This rearrangement joins TRBV7-9 to TRBJ1-6; a weak D match, TRBD1 (5 bases). Trimming cost V 0 bases and J 7 bases, with 13 bases left between them. The CDR3 is made up of 16 amino acids. In germline, CDR1 is SEHNR, CDR2 FQNEAQ (reference sequence). CDR3 loop: CASSLAEVRANSPLHF. As DNA, the CDR3 is TGTGCCAGCAGCTTAGCGGAGGTCAGGGCGAATTCACCCCTCCACTTT.

The chain is built from TRBV2 and TRBJ1-5; the match to TRBD1 covers 8 bases. Germline V lookup: CDR1 SNHLY, CDR2 FYNNEI. The J segment lost 7 bases and the V segment lost 7 bases, leaving 9 bases of the junction unmatched. The CDR3 runs to 14 residues. Here the CDR3 DNA reads TGTGCCAGCAACGCCGGACAGGGCGGACAGCCCCAGCATTTT. Translation: CASNAGQGGQPQHF.

The gene calls are TRBV27 and TRBJ1-1, with D possibly TRBD1 on 6 matching bases. Trimming cost V 3 bases and J 1 base, with 9 bases left between them. The CDR3 extends over 14 amino acids. Germline-derived CDR1 and CDR2 are MNHEY and SMNVEV (reference sequence). The chain's CDR3 is CASSFAGANTEAFF. In nucleotides, the CDR3 is TGTGCCAGCAGTTTTGCAGGGGCGAACACTGAAGCTTTCTTT.

Of note for this clone: Other DNA sequences in this sample translate to the same CDR3. The gene calls are TRBV28 and TRBJ2-5; D may correspond to TRBD1 or TRBD2 (5 bases each). This CDR3 has 14 amino acids. V was trimmed by 5 bases and J by 5 bases, leaving 15 bases between them. Germline lookup yields CDR1 MDHEN and CDR2 SYDVKM. CDR3 sequence: CASSPPRGWETQYF. Written as DNA, the CDR3 is TGTGCCAGCAGTCCCCCCCGGGGCTGGGAGACCCAGTACTTC.

The genes are TRBV30 and TRBJ1-2; D call uncertain. The CDR3 loop spans 11 amino acids. Per germline, CDR1 GTSNPN and CDR2 SVGIG (reference sequence). Trimming took off 0 bases at V and 8 bases at J, with 7 bases between the two ends. The CDR3, as DNA: TGTGCCTGGAGTGTACTATCGGGCTACACCTTC. It translates to CAWSVLSGYTF.

The chain combines TRBV7-6 with TRBJ2-5; 8 bases align to TRBD2. Per the germline V gene, CDR1 is SGHVS and CDR2 is FNYEAQ. Trimming removed 1 base from V and 7 bases from J; junction bases left unmatched: 11. This CDR3 has 16 amino acids. In nucleotides, the CDR3 is TGTGCCAGCAGCTTAGGCGTAGCGGGGTACTCAGGGACCCAGTACTTC. As protein: CASSLGVAGYSGTQYF.

The V gene is TRBV2, the J gene TRBJ2-7; TRBD1 matches 7 bases. The CDR3 sequence is 14 residues long. V was pared by 4 bases and J by 4 bases, with 7 bases of the junction left unmatched. Germline CDR1 and CDR2: SNHLY and FYNNEI. CDR3 in amino acids: CASSVNRGRYEQYF. CDR3 DNA sequence: TGTGCCAGCAGTGTAAACAGGGGTCGGTACGAGCAGTACTTC.

The chain has TRBV5-6 and TRBJ2-1; D is unresolved. This CDR3 comprises 13 residues. Deletions cut 4 bases from V and 2 bases from J, with 7 bases between. Per the germline V gene, CDR1 is SGHDT and CDR2 is YYEEEE. The CDR3 coding sequence is TGTGCCAGCAGCACCGGGCCCTACAATGAGCAGTTCTTC. This encodes CASSTGPYNEQFF.

This sequence joins TRBV5-5 and TRBJ1-3; perhaps TRBD1 as D (5 bases). The CDR3 runs 16 residues. Per the germline V gene, CDR1 is SGHKS and CDR2 is YYEKEE (reference sequence). With 5 bases removed from V and 2 bases from J, the gap between germline ends came to 17 bases. CDR3 DNA sequence: TGTGCCAGCAGTCGTCGGACCGGGGGAGCTGGAAACACCATATATTTT. It is translated as CASSRRTGGAGNTIYF.

CDR3 coding DNA: TGTGCCAGCAGCTTAGAGTTGTATACTGAAGCTTTCTTT. Translation: CASSLELYTEAFF. The chain has TRBV7-2 and TRBJ1-1, with D hard to call. Trimming left V 1 base short and J 5 bases short, with 8 bases between. CDR1 SGHTA and CDR2 FQGNSA come from the germline V gene. The CDR3 consists of 13 residues.

The chain has TRBV30 and TRBJ2-1, with 11 bases matching TRBD2. The trim removed 6 bases at V and 10 bases at J, leaving 8 bases unmatched. CDR3 size: 13 residues. Germline CDR1 is GTSNPN and CDR2 is SVGIG (reference sequence). CDR3 in amino acids: CACLAGGVGEQFF. The CDR3 bases are TGTGCCTGTCTAGCGGGGGGCGTCGGGGAGCAGTTCTTC.

The J gene is TRBJ1-2, the V gene TRBV7-2; D is undetermined. Germline CDR1 reads SGHTA; CDR2 reads FQGNSA. The CDR3 length is 12 residues. V gave up 3 bases and J gave up 7 bases, with 9 bases separating them. The CDR3 DNA reads TGTGCCAGCAGCTTCCCGGGAGTTGGCTACACCTTC. Protein sequence: CASSFPGVGYTF.

The V call is TRBV5-4, the J call TRBJ1-1; 9 positions agree with TRBD1. The CDR3 contains 13 residues. Losses at the gene ends were 4 bases for V and 5 bases for J; bases not matched to a gene: 3. The germline V gene has CDR1 SGHNT and CDR2 YYREEE (reference sequence). The CDR3 DNA reads as TGTGCCAGCAGCCCGGACAGGGGAACTGAAGCTTTCTTT. Protein: CASSPDRGTEAFF.

This chain links TRBV11-3 with TRBJ2-1; D call uncertain. The germline V and J ends were trimmed by 3 bases and 9 bases, with 9 bases remaining between them. The length of the CDR3 is 12 residues. In germline, CDR1 is SGHNT, CDR2 YENEEA. The CDR3 is CASSFEASEQFF. The CDR3 DNA sequence: TGTGCCAGCAGCTTCGAAGCGAGTGAGCAGTTCTTC.

This chain joins TRBV6-5 and TRBJ2-7, with D perhaps given as TRBD1 or TRBD2 (5 bases each). Germline loops: CDR1 MNHEY, CDR2 SVGAGI. CDR3 length: 11 residues. V was shortened by 6 bases and J by 6 bases, with 9 bases between the two germline ends. The CDR3 reads CASRGTAEQYF. CDR3 nucleotides: TGTGCCAGCAGGGGGACGGCCGAGCAGTACTTC.

The rearrangement uses TRBV6-5 and TRBJ1-3; 7 positions agree with TRBD1. Germline CDR1 reads MNHEY; CDR2 reads SVGAGI. CDR3 length: 16 amino acids. The V segment lost 0 bases and the J segment 0 bases; nucleotides outside the gene matches: 2. Here the CDR3 reads CASSYSRQGSGNTIYF. In DNA form, the CDR3 reads TGTGCCAGCAGTTACTCGAGACAGGGCTCTGGAAACACCATATATTTT.

The chain uses TRBV5-6 and TRBJ1-1, with TRBD1 matching 8 bases. Germline assignment: CDR1 SGHDT and CDR2 YYEEEE. The J segment lost 4 bases and the V segment lost 4 bases, leaving 6 bases of the junction unmatched. The CDR3 extends over 14 amino acids. The chain's CDR3 is CASSLGQGTTEAFF. In DNA, the CDR3 is TGTGCCAGCAGCCTAGGACAGGGTACCACTGAAGCTTTCTTT.

In DNA form, the CDR3 reads TGTGCCAGTAGTATATTACCCCGCGGGAGCTCCTACAATGAGCAGTTCTTC. Its protein product is CASSILPRGSSYNEQFF. The V and J genes are TRBV19 and TRBJ2-1, with TRBD2 matching over 7 bases. V dropped 2 bases and J dropped 0; count of bases not matched to a gene: 7. Germline CDR1 LNHDA, CDR2 SQIVND (reference sequence). The CDR3 loop spans 17 amino acids.

The chain joins TRBV9 to TRBJ1-5; D perhaps matches TRBD1 (6 bases). Germline assignment: CDR1 SGDLS and CDR2 YYNGEE. The CDR3 length is 13 residues. V was clipped by 4 bases and J by 5 bases, with 10 bases between them. The DNA of the CDR3 is TGTGCCAGCAGCCGGGACACAGATCAGCCCCAGCATTTT. Protein sequence: CASSRDTDQPQHF.

The V and J genes are TRBV6-5 and TRBJ1-1, with D perhaps TRBD1 (6 bases). The length of the CDR3 is 12 residues. The germline CDR1 and CDR2 sequences are MNHEY and SVGAGI. Deletions cut 2 bases from V and 7 bases from J, with 8 bases between. CDR3 DNA: TGTGCCAGCAGTTACGACAGGCTTGAAGCTTTCTTT. Amino acid sequence: CASSYDRLEAFF.

The chain employs TRBV5-6 and TRBJ1-1; TRBD1 agrees at 9 bases. The V and J ends lost 1 base and 0 bases, in that order; junction bases with no gene match: 7. Germline CDR1 reads SGHDT; CDR2 reads YYEEEE. This CDR3 contains 17 residues. CDR3 coding DNA: TGTGCCAGCAGCTTGTTACAGGGGGCGGCTCTGAACACTGAAGCTTTCTTT. Its protein is CASSLLQGAALNTEAFF.

The V and J genes are TRBV2 and TRBJ1-1; 8 bases agree with TRBD1. Per the germline V gene, CDR1 is SNHLY and CDR2 is FYNNEI. The trim removed 8 bases at V and 4 bases at J, leaving 9 bases unmatched. CDR3 length: 14 residues. The CDR3 loop is CASSLQGARTEAFF. CDR3 nucleotides: TGTGCCAGCTCACTTCAGGGGGCTCGCACTGAAGCTTTCTTT.

The sample holds one count of this clone. The V call is TRBV9, the J call TRBJ2-5, with D possibly being TRBD1 (6 bases). V was cut by 7 bases and J by 1 base, with 14 bases left in between. CDR1 and CDR2 (germline): SGDLS, YYNGEE. The CDR3 consists of 14 residues. The DNA of the CDR3 is TGTGCCAGCGGCCTGGGACACTCCCAAGAGACCCAGTACTTC. This translates into CASGLGHSQETQYF.

This clone was seen more than once but under ten times. The CDR3 loop reads CASSDSEGIIYGYTF. CDR3 bases: TGTGCCAGCAGTGACTCCGAAGGGATAATCTATGGCTACACCTTC. The chain is built from TRBV6-4 and TRBJ1-2; D gene unclear. V lost 0 bases and J lost 4, with 12 bases in between. Germline V gives CDR1 MRHNA, CDR2 SNTAGT. The CDR3 is 15 residues long.

The rearrangement uses TRBV6-6 and TRBJ1-2; D is unclear. The germline gives CDR1 MNHNY, CDR2 SVGAGI (reference sequence). The CDR3 is 13 amino acids. The ends were cut back, 2 bases at V and 3 bases at J, with 7 bases in the middle. The CDR3 nucleotides read TGTGCCAGCAGTTACGGTAGTGACTATGGCTACACCTTC. Translated, it gives CASSYGSDYGYTF.

The chain is built from TRBV6-5 and TRBJ1-6; 7 bases map to TRBD1. Germline V gene lookup returns CDR1 MNHEY and CDR2 SVGAGI. Trimming cost V 0 bases and J 5 bases; bases outside gene matches: 1. The CDR3 length is 15 residues. As DNA, the CDR3 is TGTGCCAGCAGTTACTCGGGACAGAATAATTCACCCCTCCACTTT. Translated: CASSYSGQNNSPLHF.

The chain combines TRBV4-1 with TRBJ1-2; no reliable D call. The germline gives CDR1 MGHRA, CDR2 YSYEKL. Trimming took off 3 bases at V and 4 bases at J, with 15 bases between the two ends. The CDR3 length is 15 residues. For the CDR3, the DNA is TGCGCCAGCAGCCACTCAGGTCTTGGAGGCTATGGCTACACCTTC. This sequence encodes CASSHSGLGGYGYTF.

The genes are TRBV6-5 and TRBJ2-7; the D call may be TRBD1 or TRBD2 (5 bases each). The CDR3 spans 13 residues. CDR1 is MNHEY, CDR2 SVGAGI, per germline. Trimming shortened V by 10 bases and J by 1 base, and 14 bases separated the two germline ends. The CDR3, as DNA: TGTGCCACCAGGGACCGCGTATCCTACGAGCAGTACTTC. This translates into CATRDRVSYEQYF.

The chain couples TRBV28 to TRBJ2-5; D is possibly TRBD1 (6 bases). This CDR3 is 14 amino acids long. The germline CDR1 and CDR2 sequences are MDHEN and SYDVKM. The V end lost 1 base, the J end lost 5 bases, and 11 bases lay between the germline ends. The CDR3 DNA is TGTGCCAGCAGTTTATCCGGGACAAGGGAGACCCAGTACTTC. This codes for CASSLSGTRETQYF.